These 31 T cell receptor beta chains were all obtained from the same sample, sequenced in a study of cytomegalovirus exposure and HLA in healthy donors (TCRdb year 2017). The library was obtained by the immunoSEQ multiplex PCR assay. For the multiplex PCR, a mixture combining 60 forward primers for TCR Vbeta segments and 13 reverse primers for TCR Jbeta segments was used. The source is immuneACCESS, and TCRdb retained only in-frame sequences with V and J called. Part of the clones is not carried over; for the studies checked, unresolved V genes explain less than half of this, and the remainder is unexplained. This sample has 110,000 to 150,000 clones in its table, and about 84% of those were observed once. 3% to 4% of the sample is held by the ten biggest clonotypes. The sequenced sample consisted of PBMCs. All receptors come from a male donor in good health and CMV-seronegative.

V is TRBV5-4 and J is TRBJ1-2; D unclear. Per the germline V gene, CDR1 is SGHNT and CDR2 is YYREEE (reference sequence). The CDR3 consists of 16 residues. V was shortened by 2 bases and J by 6 bases, with 20 bases between the two germline ends. CDR3 loop: CASSFRELDPRHGYTF. The CDR3 nucleotides read TGTGCCAGCAGCTTTCGGGAACTCGATCCGCGTCATGGCTACACCTTC.

The chain couples TRBV5-1 to TRBJ2-1, with 8 bases fitting TRBD2. V lost 4 bases to trimming and J lost 4 bases; unmatched junction nucleotides: 16. Germline CDR1 and CDR2: SGHRS and YFSETQ. The CDR3 has 18 residues. CDR3 residues: CASSRKPGGEEGYNEQFF. In DNA form, the CDR3 reads TGCGCCAGCAGCCGTAAACCGGGGGGGGAGGAGGGGTACAATGAGCAGTTCTTC.

The V call is TRBV5-5, the J call TRBJ2-7; TRBD2 aligns across 11 bases. Germline CDR1 is SGHKS and CDR2 is YYEKEE (reference sequence). V was clipped by 4 bases and J by 0 bases; unmatched bases: 3. This CDR3 region has 15 residues. DNA for the CDR3: TGTGCCAGCAGCCCTGGACTAGCGGGCTCCTACGAGCAGTACTTC. Encoded protein: CASSPGLAGSYEQYF. The full variable domain, its missing parts supplied by reference TRBV5-5 and TRBJ2-7, is DAGVTQSPTHLIKTRGQQVTLRCSPISGHKSVSWYQQVLGQGPQFIFQYYEKEERGRGNFPDRFSARQFPNYSSELNVNALLLGDSALYLCASSPGLAGSYEQYFGPGTRLTVT.

Worth noting for this clone: A read error may account for a junction end that differs from germline. V gene TRBV19 combines with J gene TRBJ2-7; TRBD1 aligns across 8 bases. Looked up from germline, CDR1 is LNHDA and CDR2 is SQIVND (reference sequence). The CDR3 runs to 14 residues. CDR3 DNA sequence: TGTGCCAGTAGTATTCCTGGACAGGGCTACCAGCAGTACTTC. Amino acid sequence: CASSIPGQGYQQYF.

The J gene is TRBJ2-7, the V gene TRBV19, with 7 bases matching TRBD1. CDR1 and CDR2 from the germline V gene are LNHDA and SQIVND (reference sequence). The junction had 10 bases not matched to a gene; V was cut back by 9 bases and J by 5 bases. This CDR3 comprises 13 residues. The DNA of the CDR3 is TGTGCCAGCAGAAGACAGGGCTGGAACGAGCAGTACTTC. Protein product: CASRRQGWNEQYF.

This chain uses TRBV6-1 with TRBJ2-3; possibly TRBD1 for D (6 bases). Germline lookup yields CDR1 MNHNS and CDR2 SASEGT. CDR3 length: 16 residues. V was pared by 2 bases and J by 6 bases, with 18 bases between. The CDR3, as DNA: TGTGCCAGCAGTGAAACAATATTAACAGGGCCGGATACGCAGTATTTT. Translation gives CASSETILTGPDTQYF.

The chain uses TRBV28 and TRBJ2-3, with a weak D call TRBD2 (5 bases). The CDR3 consists of 17 residues. Germline loops: CDR1 MDHEN, CDR2 SYDVKM. Trimming stripped 6 bases from V and 0 bases from J, with 19 bases between. CDR3 residues: CASRPVLGSESTDTQYF. Here the CDR3 DNA reads TGTGCCAGCAGGCCCGTTCTGGGTAGCGAAAGCACAGATACGCAGTATTTT.

The chain employs TRBV6-5 and TRBJ2-2; perhaps TRBD1 as D (5 bases). V was clipped by 5 bases and J by 2 bases, with 9 bases between them. The length of the CDR3 is 14 residues. Germline V gene lookup returns CDR1 MNHEY and CDR2 SVGAGI. CDR3 nucleotide sequence: TGTGCCAGCAGTGACAGAGACAACACCGGGGAGCTGTTTTTT. The encoded protein is CASSDRDNTGELFF.

This sequence joins TRBV19 and TRBJ1-3; D ambiguous. The CDR3 has 16 amino acids. Germline values: CDR1 LNHDA, CDR2 SQIVND (reference sequence). Trimming removed 5 bases at V and 0 bases at J, with 14 bases between. CDR3 protein: CASSPSPLNSGNTIYF. In DNA, the CDR3 is TGTGCCAGTAGTCCGAGCCCATTAAACTCTGGAAACACCATATATTTT.

As DNA, the CDR3 is TGTGCCAGCAGCTTCGGACGCACTGGGAGCACTGAAGCTTTCTTT. This sequence encodes CASSFGRTGSTEAFF. The chain employs TRBV11-2 and TRBJ1-1; no reliable D call. Per the germline V gene, CDR1 is SGHAT and CDR2 is FQNNGV. V was clipped by 3 bases and J by 4 bases, with 15 bases between them. This CDR3 contains 15 residues. Full variable domain (outside the CDR3, taken from reference TRBV11-2 and TRBJ1-1): EAGVAQSPRYKIIEKRQSVAFWCNPISGHATLYWYQQILGQGPKLLIQFQNNGVVDDSQLPKDRFSAERLKGVDSTLKIQPAKLEDSAVYLCASSFGRTGSTEAFFGQGTRLTVV.

A few counts support this clone. The chain carries TRBV7-2 and TRBJ2-3, with TRBD2 as a possible D gene (7 bases). Germline CDR1 SGHTA, CDR2 FQGNSA. The V end lost 5 bases, the J end lost 4 bases, and 19 bases lay between the germline ends. This CDR3 is 16 amino acids long. CDR3 sequence: CASSPIGLGGADTQYF. In DNA form, the CDR3 reads TGTGCCAGCAGCCCTATAGGACTAGGGGGGGCAGATACGCAGTATTTT. Variable domain in full (rest from reference TRBV7-2 and TRBJ2-3): GAGVSQSPSNKVTEKGKDVELRCDPISGHTALYWYRQSLGQGLEFLIYFQGNSAPDKSGLPSDRFSAERTGGSVSTLTIQRTQQEDSAVYLCASSPIGLGGADTQYFGPGTRLTVL.

This clone was seen a handful of times. This chain uses TRBV28 with TRBJ2-3; TRBD1 agrees at 12 bases. V was clipped by 6 bases and J by 8 bases; unmatched bases: 12. The CDR3 runs to 16 residues. CDR1 and CDR2 (germline): MDHEN, SYDVKM. This chain's CDR3 is CASSLGQGAQLGTQYF. DNA for the CDR3: TGTGCCAGCAGCCTGGGACAGGGGGCGCAATTAGGTACGCAGTATTTT.

This sequence joins TRBV19 and TRBJ1-2, with D possibly being TRBD1 (6 bases). The CDR3 covers 13 residues. Per germline, CDR1 LNHDA and CDR2 SQIVND (reference sequence). The V and J ends lost 7 bases and 2 bases respectively, with 11 bases between them. The CDR3 is CASNMRGNYGYTF. The CDR3 DNA sequence: TGTGCCAGTAATATGAGGGGGAACTATGGCTACACCTTC.

This clone showed up just once. The V call is TRBV4-3, the J call TRBJ2-1, with TRBD1 as a possible D gene (6 bases). Germline values: CDR1 LGHNA, CDR2 YSLEER. V was clipped by 4 bases and J by 3 bases, with 22 bases between them. The CDR3 has 18 amino acids. In DNA, the CDR3 is TGCGCCAGCAGCCCGAACCCGACAGGTAATTTATACTACAATGAGCAGTTCTTC. Its translation: CASSPNPTGNLYYNEQFF.

The V and J genes are TRBV5-8 and TRBJ1-1, with D perhaps matching TRBD1 (5 bases). Germline assignment: CDR1 SGHTS and CDR2 YDEGEE. V gave up 5 bases and J gave up 2 bases, with 16 bases separating them. The CDR3 totals 15 residues. DNA for the CDR3: TGTGCCAGCAGTAGCTTTAAGACAGTTAACACTGAAGCTTTCTTT. It codes for CASSSFKTVNTEAFF.

V and J are TRBV5-4 and TRBJ2-3; TRBD2 agrees at 8 bases. The CDR3 consists of 17 residues. Germline V CDR1 and CDR2: SGHNT, YYREEE (reference sequence). Trimming took 3 bases from V and 2 from J; bases not matched to a gene: 11. The CDR3 spells CASSSSKNGRATDTQYF. The CDR3 DNA reads TGTGCCAGCAGCTCGAGTAAAAACGGGAGGGCCACAGATACGCAGTATTTT. The full variable domain, its missing parts supplied by reference TRBV5-4 and TRBJ2-3, is ETGVTQSPTHLIKTRGQQVTLRCSSQSGHNTVSWYQQALGQGPQFIFQYYREEENGRGNFPPRFSGLQFPNYSSELNVNALELDDSALYLCASSSSKNGRATDTQYFGPGTRLTVL.

The CDR3 region has the DNA TGCGCCAGCAGCACCTCGCCCGGGACAGTGCCTGAAGCTTTCTTT. This encodes CASSTSPGTVPEAFF. This chain connects TRBV5-1 to TRBJ1-1; 7 bases match TRBD1. CDR3 length: 15 residues. Per germline, CDR1 SGHRS and CDR2 YFSETQ. Losses at the gene ends were 4 bases for V and 6 bases for J; bases not matched to a gene: 12.

The genes are TRBV10-2 and TRBJ1-2; 7 bases align to TRBD1. The CDR3 is 17 amino acids. Germline CDR1 is WSHSY and CDR2 is SAAADI. V was pared by 0 bases and J by 1 base, with 8 bases of the junction left unmatched. This CDR3 is CASSESSGGRGNYGYTF. CDR3 in DNA: TGCGCCAGCAGTGAGTCTTCAGGGGGTCGGGGTAACTATGGCTACACCTTC.

This chain links TRBV4-3 with TRBJ2-5; 10 bases are shared with TRBD2. The closer fit of TRBJ2-7 to the DNA end suggests the J call may be wrong. The germline CDR1 and CDR2 sequences are LGHNA and YSLEER. The CDR3 covers 18 residues. The CDR3 spells CASSQDNLGTSETYEQYF. The CDR3 DNA reads TGCGCCAGCAGCCAAGATAACTTAGGGACTAGCGAAACCTACGAGCAGTACTTC.

This sequence joins TRBV10-3 and TRBJ2-1; 11 nucleotides align to TRBD2. This CDR3 is built from 16 residues. Trimming at V came to 6 bases and at J to 4 bases, leaving 8 bases not matched to a gene. Looked up from germline, CDR1 is ENHRY and CDR2 is SYGVKD. The CDR3 nucleotides are TGTGCCATCAGGGGGATAGCGGGGGGGGAATACAATGAGCAGTTCTTC. Amino acid sequence: CAIRGIAGGEYNEQFF.

This chain connects TRBV11-2 to TRBJ1-6; D perhaps matches TRBD1 (6 bases). V was clipped by 0 bases and J by 14 bases, with 14 bases between them. The CDR3 covers 14 residues. Germline V gene lookup returns CDR1 SGHAT and CDR2 FQNNGV. This CDR3 is CASSLDFGGHTLHF. CDR3 bases: TGTGCCAGCAGCTTAGATTTCGGGGGGCACACCCTCCACTTT.

In this sample, this clone turned up a few times. The chain couples TRBV10-1 to TRBJ2-1; TRBD2 matches 8 bases. After removal of 3 bases from V and 0 bases from J, the junction contained 4 bases not matched to a gene. Looked up from germline, CDR1 is WNHNN and CDR2 is SYGVQD (reference sequence). CDR3 length equals 16 residues. This CDR3 is CASSDWSGSSYNEQFF. Written as DNA, the CDR3 is TGCGCCAGCAGTGATTGGAGCGGGAGCTCCTACAATGAGCAGTTCTTC.

This chain uses TRBV15 with TRBJ2-7; TRBD2 matches at 7 bases. CDR1 LNHNV and CDR2 YYDKDF come from the germline V gene (reference sequence). Unmatched junction bases numbered 15, after V lost 0 bases and J lost 4 bases. The CDR3 covers 18 residues. The CDR3 region is CATSRDQMVWAGVYEQYF. In DNA form, the CDR3 reads TGTGCCACCAGCAGAGATCAAATGGTATGGGCGGGAGTTTACGAGCAGTACTTC.

About this clone: The same CDR3 can be traced to other DNA sequences in this sample. The chain is built from TRBV7-3 and TRBJ1-4; D unresolved. The germline V gene encodes CDR1 SGHTA and CDR2 FQGTGA. Trimming removed 0 bases from V and 3 bases from J, with 8 bases in between. CDR3 length: 15 residues. CDR3 in amino acids: CASSLTGGSNEKLFF. The DNA of the CDR3 is TGTGCCAGCAGCTTAACCGGCGGTTCTAATGAAAAACTGTTTTTT.

V and J are TRBV5-1 and TRBJ2-5; 16 bases are shared with TRBD2. From germline, CDR1 is SGHRS and CDR2 YFSETQ. This CDR3 comprises 18 residues. The V and J ends lost 9 bases and 4 bases, in that order; junction bases with no gene match: 15. CDR3 sequence reads: CATRPPGLAGGLGETQYF. In nucleotides, the CDR3 is TGCGCCACCAGACCACCGGGACTAGCGGGGGGGCTGGGAGAGACCCAGTACTTC. Using reference TRBV5-1 and TRBJ2-5 for the parts outside the CDR3, the full variable domain is KAGVTQTPRYLIKTRGQQVTLSCSPISGHRSVSWYQQTPGQGLQFLFEYFSETQRNKGNFPGRFSGRQFSNSRSEMNVSTLELGDSALYLCATRPPGLAGGLGETQYFGPGTRLLVL.

The chain recombines TRBV27 with TRBJ1-5, with TRBD1 matching 7 bases. With 2 bases clipped from V and 5 bases from J, the junction kept 3 bases outside the gene matches. Germline-derived CDR1 and CDR2 are MNHEY and SMNVEV (reference sequence). The CDR3 spans 14 residues. CDR3 amino acids: CASSLDRADQPQHF. In DNA form, the CDR3 reads TGTGCCAGCAGTTTAGACAGGGCTGATCAGCCCCAGCATTTT.

The chain recombines TRBV5-1 with TRBJ2-1; 7 bases fit TRBD1. Per germline, CDR1 SGHRS and CDR2 YFSETQ. This CDR3 spans 15 amino acids. The junction had 4 bases not matched to a gene; V was cut back by 0 bases and J by 4 bases. In DNA, the CDR3 is TGCGCCAGCAGCTTGGAAGGGGGCGCGTACAATGAGCAGTTCTTC. Its translation: CASSLEGGAYNEQFF. Full variable domain (missing parts from reference TRBV5-1 and TRBJ2-1): KAGVTQTPRYLIKTRGQQVTLSCSPISGHRSVSWYQQTPGQGLQFLFEYFSETQRNKGNFPGRFSGRQFSNSRSEMNVSTLELGDSALYLCASSLEGGAYNEQFFGPGTRLTVL.

The chain combines TRBV5-4 with TRBJ1-5, with D perhaps TRBD1 (5 bases). V was clipped by 0 bases and J by 5 bases, with 24 bases between them. The V gene's germline CDR1 is SGHNT and CDR2 YYREEE (reference sequence). The CDR3 is 19 amino acids. The CDR3 here is CASSLEYGAQVQAHQPQHF. In nucleotides, the CDR3 is TGTGCCAGCAGCTTGGAATATGGGGCACAGGTCCAAGCTCATCAGCCCCAGCATTTT.

The chain links TRBV4-2 to TRBJ2-2, with a weak D call TRBD2 (5 bases). Between the trimmed V and J ends, which lost 0 bases and 4 bases, there was a span of 12 bases. The CDR3 contains 16 residues. Germline CDR1 is LGHNA and CDR2 is YNFKEQ. The CDR3 DNA reads TGTGCCAGCAGCCAAGAGAATTCCCTAGCCACCGGGGAGCTGTTTTTT. The encoded protein is CASSQENSLATGELFF.

CDR3 sequence reads: CASSIGLGQIDTEAFF. The CDR3 DNA reads TGTGCCAGTAGTATAGGACTGGGACAGATCGACACTGAAGCTTTCTTT. The rearrangement joins TRBV19 to TRBJ1-1; 7 bases fit TRBD1. The V segment lost 1 base and the J segment 3 bases; nucleotides outside the gene matches: 8. This CDR3 is 16 amino acids long. Germline CDR1 and CDR2: LNHDA and SQIVND (reference sequence).

This clone has a handful of counts. This chain joins TRBV28 and TRBJ2-7; perhaps TRBD1 as D (5 bases). This CDR3 has 16 residues. Germline V gene sequence: CDR1 MDHEN, CDR2 SYDVKM. The V end was cut by 6 bases, the J end by 3 bases, with 21 bases between. The CDR3 loop reads CASSQWGVNPNYEQYF. The CDR3 DNA follows: TGTGCCAGCAGCCAATGGGGCGTAAATCCCAACTACGAGCAGTACTTC.